This passage covers 18 T cell receptor beta chains from one sample sequenced in a study of cytomegalovirus exposure and HLA in healthy donors. PCR was performed using 60 Vbeta and 13 Jbeta primers. Assay: immunoSEQ multiplex PCR; the TCRdb copy retains only in-frame clones and omits some. The sample yields more than 90,000 clones, approximately 80% seen once. Sample: PBMCs. Receptors were obtained from a woman aged 55-70 years in good health and CMV-seronegative.

The chain links TRBV7-2 to TRBJ2-5, with D tentatively TRBD1 (5 bases). Germline loops: CDR1 SGHTA, CDR2 FQGNSA. The V gene lost 6 bases and the J gene lost 10 bases, with 21 bases spanning the gap. The CDR3 loop spans 14 amino acids. CDR3 nucleotides: TGTGCCAGCAGTTCCTACGGACCCCAAGGGGACCAGTACTTC. Translated: CASSSYGPQGDQYF.

This sequence joins TRBV7-2 and TRBJ2-3; a weak D match, TRBD2 (5 bases). V shed 5 bases and J shed 6 bases, with 12 bases lying between them. The CDR3 runs 13 residues. Germline V gene sequence: CDR1 SGHTA, CDR2 FQGNSA. The DNA of the CDR3 is TGTGCCAGCAGCCAGACCCAGCGGGATACGCAGTATTTT. Protein: CASSQTQRDTQYF. The complete variable domain, with remaining parts taken from reference TRBV7-2 and TRBJ2-3, reads GAGVSQSPSNKVTEKGKDVELRCDPISGHTALYWYRQSLGQGLEFLIYFQGNSAPDKSGLPSDRFSAERTGGSVSTLTIQRTQQEDSAVYLCASSQTQRDTQYFGPGTRLTVL.

The chain employs TRBV4-1 and TRBJ1-3; no firm D call. Trimming shortened V by 1 base and J by 4 bases, and 5 bases separated the two germline ends. The CDR3 runs to 13 residues. Germline CDR1 reads MGHRA; CDR2 reads YSYEKL. The CDR3 loop is CASSQVRGNTIYF. In nucleotides, the CDR3 is TGCGCCAGCAGCCAAGTTCGGGGAAACACCATATATTTT.

V and J are TRBV5-6 and TRBJ1-2; D possibly corresponds to TRBD1 (6 bases). Germline CDR1 reads SGHDT; CDR2 reads YYEEEE. The CDR3 extends over 15 amino acids. The ends were cut back, 1 base at V and 4 bases at J, with 14 bases in the middle. CDR3 amino acids: CASSLFDRTVYGYTF. DNA of the CDR3: TGTGCCAGCAGCTTGTTCGATCGGACAGTCTATGGCTACACCTTC.

Comment on this clone: The sample holds other DNA sequences that translate to the same CDR3. The rearrangement uses TRBV27 and TRBJ2-3; 12 bases align to TRBD2. The CDR3 spans 16 residues. Germline assignment: CDR1 MNHEY and CDR2 SMNVEV (reference sequence). Trimming cost V 6 bases and J 3 bases; bases outside gene matches: 7. The CDR3 DNA reads as TGTGCCAGCAGCCGCCGACTAGCGGGAGATACAGATACGCAGTATTTT. Translation: CASSRRLAGDTDTQYF.

CDR3 sequence: CASSFGTVELDEQFF. CDR3 DNA: TGCGCCAGCAGCTTCGGGACAGTCGAATTGGATGAGCAGTTCTTC. V gene TRBV5-1 combines with J gene TRBJ2-1, with 7 bases aligning to TRBD1. The CDR3 extends over 15 amino acids. Germline V gene lookup returns CDR1 SGHRS and CDR2 YFSETQ. Losses at the gene ends were 2 bases for V and 8 bases for J; bases not matched to a gene: 10.

The genes are TRBV10-3 and TRBJ2-3; TRBD2 aligns across 10 bases. Germline assignment: CDR1 ENHRY and CDR2 SYGVKD. CDR3 length equals 14 residues. V lost 8 bases to trimming and J lost 4 bases; unmatched junction nucleotides: 6. CDR3 in amino acids: CAISGSGGPDTQYF. The CDR3 region has the DNA TGTGCCATCTCTGGTAGCGGGGGGCCAGATACGCAGTATTTT.

J is TRBJ2-3 and V is TRBV9; 7 bases map to TRBD1. The germline gives CDR1 SGDLS, CDR2 YYNGEE. The CDR3 has 16 residues. V shed 4 bases and J 2 bases; nucleotides not matched to a gene: 10. Written as DNA, the CDR3 is TGTGCCAGCAGCCCACCCGCTGACAGGGACACAGATACGCAGTATTTT. Amino acid sequence: CASSPPADRDTDTQYF.

The chain links TRBV4-1 to TRBJ1-1; possibly TRBD1 for D (6 bases). The germline V gene has CDR1 MGHRA and CDR2 YSYEKL. V lost 0 bases and J lost 4, with 9 bases in between. The CDR3 sequence is 14 residues long. This CDR3 reads CASSQEGAVTEAFF. Written as DNA, the CDR3 is TGCGCCAGCAGCCAAGAGGGGGCTGTCACTGAAGCTTTCTTT.

This chain links TRBV5-4 with TRBJ2-1; D may be TRBD1 (6 bases). The V and J ends lost 4 bases and 0 bases respectively, with 14 bases between them. Germline V CDR1 and CDR2: SGHNT, YYREEE (reference sequence). This CDR3 contains 16 residues. The CDR3 nucleotides read TGTGCCAGCAGCACCCGGAGAGGGGGCTCCTACAATGAGCAGTTCTTC. This gives the protein CASSTRRGGSYNEQFF.

The rearrangement uses TRBV7-6 and TRBJ2-1, with D possibly matching TRBD2 (6 bases). This CDR3 has 16 amino acids. Germline CDR1 reads SGHVS; CDR2 reads FNYEAQ. V gave up 5 bases and J gave up 5 bases, with 19 bases separating them. The CDR3 is CASSPFGREIDNEQFF. As DNA, the CDR3 is TGTGCCAGCAGCCCCTTTGGGCGGGAAATCGACAATGAGCAGTTCTTC.

V gene TRBV30 combines with J gene TRBJ2-6, with D perhaps matching TRBD1 (6 bases). Trimming left V 4 bases short and J 0 bases short, with 10 bases between. The CDR3 totals 15 residues. Germline V gives CDR1 GTSNPN, CDR2 SVGIG (reference sequence). The CDR3 coding sequence is TGTGCCTGGAATCAGGGGAGCTCTGGGGCCAACGTCCTGACTTTC. Translation: CAWNQGSSGANVLTF. Variable domain in full (rest from reference TRBV30 and TRBJ2-6): SQTIHQWPATLVQPVGSPLSLECTVEGTSNPNLYWYRQAAGRGLQLLFYSVGIGQISSEVPQNLSASRPQDRQFILSSKKLLLSDSGFYLCAWNQGSSGANVLTFGAGSRLTVL.

The genes are TRBV7-2 and TRBJ2-3; 9 nucleotides match TRBD2. This CDR3 spans 16 amino acids. The trim removed 6 bases at V and 3 bases at J, leaving 10 bases unmatched. Germline CDR1 reads SGHTA; CDR2 reads FQGNSA. As DNA, the CDR3 is TGTGCCAGCAGTGTGGCCGGGACTAGCTTTACAGATACGCAGTATTTT. Protein: CASSVAGTSFTDTQYF.

The chain combines TRBV19 with TRBJ2-5, with 7 bases that match TRBD2. Germline V gene sequence: CDR1 LNHDA, CDR2 SQIVND (reference sequence). J was trimmed by 4 bases and V by 5 bases; bases with no gene match: 7. The length of the CDR3 is 14 residues. CDR3 protein: CASSQVGTIETQYF. CDR3 in DNA: TGTGCCAGTAGTCAGGTCGGGACTATAGAGACCCAGTACTTC.

The J gene is TRBJ2-7, the V gene TRBV4-1; the D gene is possibly TRBD1 (6 bases). The germline V and J ends were trimmed by 4 bases and 3 bases, with 19 bases remaining between them. CDR3 length equals 16 residues. CDR1 MGHRA and CDR2 YSYEKL come from the germline V gene. CDR3 nucleotides: TGCGCCAGCAGCCTTAGTTCCGGGACACCCTACTACGAGCAGTACTTC. As protein: CASSLSSGTPYYEQYF.

The chain employs TRBV19 and TRBJ2-6; D may be TRBD2 (5 bases). Germline values: CDR1 LNHDA, CDR2 SQIVND (reference sequence). This CDR3 has 13 residues. V was cut by 7 bases and J by 2 bases, with 6 bases left in between. CDR3 coding DNA: TGTGCCAGTATCGGGGCTGGGGCCAACGTCCTGACTTTC. Translated, it gives CASIGAGANVLTF. The full variable domain, rest sourced from reference TRBV19 and TRBJ2-6, is DGGITQSPKYLFRKEGQNVTLSCEQNLNHDAMYWYRQDPGQGLRLIYYSQIVNDFQKGDIAEGYSVSREKKESFPLTVTSAQKNPTAFYLCASIGAGANVLTFGAGSRLTVL.

The gene calls are TRBV29-1 and TRBJ1-2, with D possibly being TRBD1 (6 bases). Trimming took off 7 bases at V and 3 bases at J, with 21 bases between the two ends. CDR3 size: 15 residues. Germline V gives CDR1 SQVTM, CDR2 ANQGSEA. CDR3 in amino acids: CSAAFPGEGDYGYTF. CDR3 nucleotide sequence: TGCAGCGCTGCCTTTCCGGGGGAGGGGGACTATGGCTACACCTTC.

The table lists this clone with a count of one. The chain is built from TRBV4-3 and TRBJ1-4, with a tentative D call TRBD1 (5 bases). Per germline, CDR1 LGHNA and CDR2 YSLEER. The CDR3 has 16 residues. Deletions cut 0 bases from V and 5 bases from J, with 13 bases between. In nucleotides, the CDR3 is TGCGCCAGCAGCCAAGAAGGGAGGGGCGGGAATGAAAAACTGTTTTTT. This sequence encodes CASSQEGRGGNEKLFF.